Following are 14 T cell receptor beta chains from one sample sequenced in a study of blood T cell repertoires in COVID-19. Measured with immunoSEQ multiplex PCR; TCRdb has only the in-frame clones, and not every one. The repertoire holds roughly 100,000 clones, with around 87% as singletons. Material: peripheral blood. The receptor source for this set is a middle-aged man with active or convalescent COVID-19.

V usage is TRBV25-1 and J usage is TRBJ1-2; 7 nucleotides align to TRBD1. The CDR3 runs 14 residues. Germline assignment: CDR1 MGHDK and CDR2 SYGVNS. Trimming took 5 bases from V and 5 from J; bases not matched to a gene: 8. The CDR3 DNA is TGTGCCAGCAGTACCAGGGGGATTCAATATGGCTACACCTTC. Its protein is CASSTRGIQYGYTF.

The chain combines TRBV5-1 with TRBJ1-3, with TRBD1 identical over 12 bases. The germline V gene has CDR1 SGHRS and CDR2 YFSETQ. Trimming took 4 bases from V and 3 from J; bases not matched to a gene: 8. The CDR3 is 17 amino acids. CDR3 in amino acids: CASSRFGTGGVGNTIYF. CDR3 DNA sequence: TGCGCCAGCAGCCGATTTGGGACAGGGGGCGTTGGAAACACCATATATTTT.

The chain is built from TRBV6-6 and TRBJ2-1; TRBD2 agrees at 7 bases. The CDR3 covers 15 residues. The germline V gene has CDR1 MNHNY and CDR2 SVGAGI (reference sequence). V dropped 6 bases and J dropped 1; count of bases not matched to a gene: 6. CDR3 sequence: CASRNPRGSYNEQFF. DNA of the CDR3: TGTGCCAGCAGGAACCCGCGGGGGTCCTACAATGAGCAGTTCTTC.

The genes are TRBV9 and TRBJ2-2; D gene ambiguous. This CDR3 is 13 amino acids long. V lost 0 bases to trimming and J lost 3 bases, with 3 bases between them. Germline V gene lookup returns CDR1 SGDLS and CDR2 YYNGEE. The CDR3 loop reads CASSVAYTGELFF. The CDR3 nucleotides are TGTGCCAGCAGCGTAGCTTACACCGGGGAGCTGTTTTTT.

The gene calls are TRBV19 and TRBJ2-1; 12 bases line up with TRBD2. There are 16 residues in the CDR3. From germline, CDR1 is LNHDA and CDR2 SQIVND (reference sequence). V lost 1 base to trimming and J lost 5 bases; unmatched junction nucleotides: 3. The CDR3 loop is CASSIGLAGAHNEQFF. CDR3 in DNA: TGTGCCAGTAGTATAGGACTAGCGGGGGCCCACAATGAGCAGTTCTTC.

The gene calls are TRBV19 and TRBJ2-6; possibly TRBD1 for D (5 bases). CDR1 and CDR2 from the germline V gene are LNHDA and SQIVND (reference sequence). V lost 4 bases and J lost 1, with 5 bases in between. The CDR3 runs 14 residues. The DNA of the CDR3 is TGTGCCAGTAGTAGACAGTCTGGGGCCAACGTCCTGACTTTC. Its translation is CASSRQSGANVLTF.

J is TRBJ2-7 and V is TRBV6-5; unclear D gene. With 5 bases removed from V and 3 bases from J, the gap between germline ends came to 5 bases. CDR3 length: 11 amino acids. Germline CDR1 reads MNHEY; CDR2 reads SVGAGI. The CDR3 DNA sequence: TGTGCCAGCAGTACGGGCTACGAGCAGTACTTC. Amino acid sequence: CASSTGYEQYF.

This chain links TRBV28 with TRBJ1-3; D gene unclear. Germline CDR1 reads MDHEN; CDR2 reads SYDVKM. Trimming stripped 4 bases from V and 4 bases from J, with 11 bases between. There are 14 residues in the CDR3. Here the CDR3 DNA reads TGTGCCAGCAGTTACCCGGGAGTCGGAAACACCATATATTTT. Translated, it gives CASSYPGVGNTIYF.

The chain has TRBV6-2 or TRBV6-3 and TRBJ2-1, with 7 bases matching TRBD1. CDR1 MNHEY and CDR2 SVGEGT come from the germline V gene. The CDR3 runs to 15 residues. The junction had 10 bases not matched to a gene; V was cut back by 6 bases and J by 5 bases. The CDR3 sequence: CASSPPGTANNEQFF. The CDR3, as DNA: TGTGCCAGCAGCCCACCGGGGACAGCTAACAATGAGCAGTTCTTC.

This clone was detected only once. The rearrangement joins TRBV2 to TRBJ1-2, with a possible D match to TRBD1 (6 bases). V lost 6 bases, J lost 4 bases, and 15 bases lay in between. Germline values: CDR1 SNHLY, CDR2 FYNNEI. CDR3 length: 14 residues. CDR3 bases: TGTGCCAGCAGAGGTCAGGGGCTCAGCTATGGCTACACCTTC. It encodes CASRGQGLSYGYTF.

This rearrangement joins TRBV7-2 to TRBJ2-1; D may be TRBD2 (7 bases). From germline, CDR1 is SGHTA and CDR2 FQGNSA. There are 14 residues in the CDR3. Trimming left V 7 bases short and J 9 bases short, with 19 bases between. CDR3 nucleotides: TGTGCCAGCAAAATTGGTCGGGGGGCTCCTGAGCAGTTCTTC. It codes for CASKIGRGAPEQFF.

The V gene is TRBV21-1, the J gene TRBJ2-3; no check of the table's D call, TRBD1, against the DNA was made. TRBV21-1 counts as a pseudogene. This CDR3 comprises 15 residues. CDR3 loop: CASSKTGDHTDTQYF. CDR3 bases: TGTGCCAGCAGCAAGACAGGGGACCACACAGATACGCAGTATTTT.

V usage is TRBV7-9 and J usage is TRBJ1-2, with no clear D. Germline CDR1 reads SEHNR; CDR2 reads FQNEAQ (reference sequence). V was clipped by 1 base and J by 4 bases, with 7 bases between them. The CDR3 length is 13 residues. The CDR3 DNA reads TGTGCCAGCAGCTTAGTGACGGGCTATGGCTACACCTTC. This encodes CASSLVTGYGYTF.

The V and J genes are TRBV5-4 and TRBJ2-2; possibly TRBD1 for D (5 bases). Germline CDR1 and CDR2: SGHNT and YYREEE (reference sequence). V lost 0 bases and J 5 bases, leaving 14 bases between the germline ends. This CDR3 is built from 16 residues. CDR3 residues: CASSLDHSAGTGELFF. The CDR3 DNA sequence: TGTGCCAGCAGCTTGGACCACAGCGCAGGGACCGGGGAGCTGTTTTTT. The entire variable domain, with the rest obtained from reference TRBV5-4 and TRBJ2-2, is as follows: ETGVTQSPTHLIKTRGQQVTLRCSSQSGHNTVSWYQQALGQGPQFIFQYYREEENGRGNFPPRFSGLQFPNYSSELNVNALELDDSALYLCASSLDHSAGTGELFFGEGSRLTVL.